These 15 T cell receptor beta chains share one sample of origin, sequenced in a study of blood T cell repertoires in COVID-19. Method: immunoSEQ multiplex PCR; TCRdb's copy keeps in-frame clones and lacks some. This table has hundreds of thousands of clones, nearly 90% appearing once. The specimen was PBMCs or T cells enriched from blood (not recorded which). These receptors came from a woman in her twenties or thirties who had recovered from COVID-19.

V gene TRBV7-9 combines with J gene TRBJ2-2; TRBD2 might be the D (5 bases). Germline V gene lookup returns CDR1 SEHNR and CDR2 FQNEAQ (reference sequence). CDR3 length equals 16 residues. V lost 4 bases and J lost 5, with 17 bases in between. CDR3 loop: CASSSPGGSVTGELFF. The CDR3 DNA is TGTGCCAGCAGCTCCCCAGGAGGCAGCGTGACCGGGGAGCTGTTTTTT. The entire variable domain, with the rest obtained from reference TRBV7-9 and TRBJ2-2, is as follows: DTGVSQNPRHKITKRGQNVTFRCDPISEHNRLYWYRQTLGQGPEFLTYFQNEAQLEKSRLLSDRFSAERPKGSFSTLEIQRTEQGDSAMYLCASSSPGGSVTGELFFGEGSRLTVL.

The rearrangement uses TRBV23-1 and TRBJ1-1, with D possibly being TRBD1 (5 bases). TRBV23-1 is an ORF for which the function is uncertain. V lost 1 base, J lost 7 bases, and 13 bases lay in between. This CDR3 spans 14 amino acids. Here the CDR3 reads CASSQLWQGIEAFF. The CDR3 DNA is TGCGCCAGCAGTCAATTATGGCAGGGAATTGAAGCTTTCTTT.

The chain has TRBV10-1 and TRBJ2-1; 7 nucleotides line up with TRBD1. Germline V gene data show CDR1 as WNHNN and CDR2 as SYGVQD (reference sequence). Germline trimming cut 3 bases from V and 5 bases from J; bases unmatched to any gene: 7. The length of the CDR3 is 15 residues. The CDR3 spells CASSDPGQLHNEQFF. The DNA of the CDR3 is TGCGCCAGCAGTGACCCGGGACAGCTTCACAATGAGCAGTTCTTC.

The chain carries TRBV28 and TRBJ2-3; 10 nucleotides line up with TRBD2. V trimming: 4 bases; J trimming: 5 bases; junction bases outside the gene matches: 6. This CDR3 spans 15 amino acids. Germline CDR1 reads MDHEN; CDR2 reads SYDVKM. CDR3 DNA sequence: TGTGCCAGCAGTTCTCTAGCGGGAGAGTTAGATACGCAGTATTTT. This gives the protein CASSSLAGELDTQYF.

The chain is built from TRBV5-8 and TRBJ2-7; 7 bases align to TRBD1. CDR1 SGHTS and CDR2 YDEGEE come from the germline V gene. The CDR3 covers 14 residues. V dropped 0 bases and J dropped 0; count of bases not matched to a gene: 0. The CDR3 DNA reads TGTGCCAGCAGCTTGGGGGACAGCTCCTACGAGCAGTACTTC. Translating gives CASSLGDSSYEQYF.

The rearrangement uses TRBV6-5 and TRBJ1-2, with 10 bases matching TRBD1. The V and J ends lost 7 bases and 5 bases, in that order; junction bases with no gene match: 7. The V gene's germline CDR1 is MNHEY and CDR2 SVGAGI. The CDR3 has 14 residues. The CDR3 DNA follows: TGTGCCAGCACCGAGACAGGGGGCGGGTATGGCTACACCTTC. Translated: CASTETGGGYGYTF.

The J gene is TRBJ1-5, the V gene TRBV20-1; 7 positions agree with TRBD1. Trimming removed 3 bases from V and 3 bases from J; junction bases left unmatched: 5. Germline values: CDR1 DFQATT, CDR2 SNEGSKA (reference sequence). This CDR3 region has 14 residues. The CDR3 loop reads CSASWDRDNQPQHF. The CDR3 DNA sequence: TGCAGTGCTAGTTGGGACAGAGACAATCAGCCCCAGCATTTT.

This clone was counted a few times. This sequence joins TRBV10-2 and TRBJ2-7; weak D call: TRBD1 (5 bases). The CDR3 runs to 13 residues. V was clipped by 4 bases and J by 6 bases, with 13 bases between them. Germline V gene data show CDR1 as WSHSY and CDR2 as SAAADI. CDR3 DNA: TGCGCCAGCAGTGCCGTCAGGGTTGGCGAGCAGTACTTC. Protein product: CASSAVRVGEQYF.

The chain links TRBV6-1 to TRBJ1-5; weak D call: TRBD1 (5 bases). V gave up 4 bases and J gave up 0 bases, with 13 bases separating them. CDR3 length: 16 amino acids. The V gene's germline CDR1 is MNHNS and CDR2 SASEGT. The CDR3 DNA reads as TGTGCCAGCAGTGTCTGGCAACAGGATAGCAATCAGCCCCAGCATTTT. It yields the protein CASSVWQQDSNQPQHF.

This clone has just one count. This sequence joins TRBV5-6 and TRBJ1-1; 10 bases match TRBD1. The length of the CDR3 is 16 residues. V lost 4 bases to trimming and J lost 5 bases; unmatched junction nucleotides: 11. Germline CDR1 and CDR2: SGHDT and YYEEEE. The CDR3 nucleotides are TGTGCCAGCAGCCTGGCCCCGGGACAGGGGTTTACTGAAGCTTTCTTT. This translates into CASSLAPGQGFTEAFF.

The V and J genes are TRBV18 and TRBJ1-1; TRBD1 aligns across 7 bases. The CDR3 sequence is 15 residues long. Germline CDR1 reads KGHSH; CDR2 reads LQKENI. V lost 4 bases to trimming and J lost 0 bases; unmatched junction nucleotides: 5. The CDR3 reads CASSRTGTVNTEAFF. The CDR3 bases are TGTGCCAGCTCACGAACCGGGACAGTGAACACTGAAGCTTTCTTT.

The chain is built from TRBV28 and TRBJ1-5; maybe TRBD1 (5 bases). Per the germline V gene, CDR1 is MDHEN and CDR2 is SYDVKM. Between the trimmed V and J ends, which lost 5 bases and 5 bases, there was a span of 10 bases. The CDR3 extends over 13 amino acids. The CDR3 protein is CASSRQNYQPQHF. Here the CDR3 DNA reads TGTGCCAGCAGTAGACAGAACTATCAGCCCCAGCATTTT.

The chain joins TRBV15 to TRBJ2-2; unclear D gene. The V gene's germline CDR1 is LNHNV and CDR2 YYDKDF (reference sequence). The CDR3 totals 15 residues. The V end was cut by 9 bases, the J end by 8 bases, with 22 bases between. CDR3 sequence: CATELVNAPPGELFF. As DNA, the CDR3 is TGTGCCACGGAGTTAGTAAACGCGCCTCCTGGGGAGCTGTTTTTT. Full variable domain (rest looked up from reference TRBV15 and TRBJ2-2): DAMVIQNPRYQVTQFGKPVTLSCSQTLNHNVMYWYQQKSSQAPKLLFHYYDKDFNNEADTPDNFQSRRPNTSFCFLDIRSPGLGDTAMYLCATELVNAPPGELFFGEGSRLTVL.

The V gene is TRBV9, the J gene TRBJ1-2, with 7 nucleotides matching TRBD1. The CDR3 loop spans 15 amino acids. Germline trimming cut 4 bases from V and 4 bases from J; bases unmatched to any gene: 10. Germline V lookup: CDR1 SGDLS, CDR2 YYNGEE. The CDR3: CASSSDRVIPYGYTF. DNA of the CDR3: TGTGCCAGCAGCTCCGACAGGGTAATTCCCTATGGCTACACCTTC.

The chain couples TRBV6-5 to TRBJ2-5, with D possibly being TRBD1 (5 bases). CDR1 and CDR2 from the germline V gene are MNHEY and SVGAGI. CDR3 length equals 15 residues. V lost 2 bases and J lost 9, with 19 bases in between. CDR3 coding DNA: TGTGCCAGCAGTTACCGAGACAGTCCATATTACGCCCAGTACTTC. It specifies CASSYRDSPYYAQYF.